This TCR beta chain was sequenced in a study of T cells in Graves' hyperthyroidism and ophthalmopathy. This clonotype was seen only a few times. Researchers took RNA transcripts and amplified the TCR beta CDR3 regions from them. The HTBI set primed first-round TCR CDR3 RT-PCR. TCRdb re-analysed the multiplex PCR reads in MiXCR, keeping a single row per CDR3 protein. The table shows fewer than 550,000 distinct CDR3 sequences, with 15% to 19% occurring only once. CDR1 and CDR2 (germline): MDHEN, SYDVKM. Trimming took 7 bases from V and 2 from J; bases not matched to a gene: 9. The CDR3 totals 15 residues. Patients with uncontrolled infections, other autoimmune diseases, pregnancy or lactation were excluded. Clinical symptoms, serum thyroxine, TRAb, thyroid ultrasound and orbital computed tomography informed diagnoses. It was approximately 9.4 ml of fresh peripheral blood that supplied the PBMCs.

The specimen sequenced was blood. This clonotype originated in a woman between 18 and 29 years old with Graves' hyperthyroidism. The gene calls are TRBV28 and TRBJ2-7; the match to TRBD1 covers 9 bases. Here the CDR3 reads CASTPGGTGTYEQYF. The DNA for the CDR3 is TGTGCCAGCACCCCCGGTGGGACAGGGACCTACGAGCAGTACTTC.